The subject of this entry is one TCR beta chain. This clonotype is termed medium-sized (0.01 to 0.1%). There is no known antigen for this receptor. Per-base quality was not reported, and no clone a single base away is much larger than it. This specimen comes from a study. Counted from cysteine to phenylalanine, this CDR3 has 14 amino acids. CDR3 DNA only is kept here, 42 bases in frame from base 1. V and J lose 7 bases and 2 bases, and a span of 12 bases separates them. As encoded in the germline V gene (reference sequence), CDR1 is LNHDA while CDR2 is SQIVND. The sequencing machine was an Illumina MiSeq. TCRdb reprocessing: public reads trimmed at Q25 with fastp, clones called with MiXCR, in-frame beta chains kept. Each CDR3 protein gets just one entry, which takes the most common genes and DNA from the rows behind it. The sample table shows thousands of distinct CDR3 sequences, and around 9.6% are seen once. The top ten constitute 6.3% of the sample.

This receptor was obtained from a human donor with rheumatoid arthritis. Sequencing was done on a sample of CD4+ T cells from synovial fluid. The V gene is TRBV19 and the J gene is TRBJ1-5; the D segment cannot be called with confidence. The DNA sequence follows: TGTGCCAGTACCCCTCCGGGAGGCAATCAGCCCCAGCATTTT. This gives the protein CASTPPGGNQPQHF. Extended through the reference TRBV19 and TRBJ1-5 proteins, this CDR3 yields the full variable domain: DGGITQSPKYLFRKEGQNVTLSCEQNLNHDAMYWYRQDPGQGLRLIYYSQIVNDFQKGDIAEGYSVSREKKESFPLTVTSAQKNPTAFYLCASTPPGGNQPQHFGDGTRLSIL.